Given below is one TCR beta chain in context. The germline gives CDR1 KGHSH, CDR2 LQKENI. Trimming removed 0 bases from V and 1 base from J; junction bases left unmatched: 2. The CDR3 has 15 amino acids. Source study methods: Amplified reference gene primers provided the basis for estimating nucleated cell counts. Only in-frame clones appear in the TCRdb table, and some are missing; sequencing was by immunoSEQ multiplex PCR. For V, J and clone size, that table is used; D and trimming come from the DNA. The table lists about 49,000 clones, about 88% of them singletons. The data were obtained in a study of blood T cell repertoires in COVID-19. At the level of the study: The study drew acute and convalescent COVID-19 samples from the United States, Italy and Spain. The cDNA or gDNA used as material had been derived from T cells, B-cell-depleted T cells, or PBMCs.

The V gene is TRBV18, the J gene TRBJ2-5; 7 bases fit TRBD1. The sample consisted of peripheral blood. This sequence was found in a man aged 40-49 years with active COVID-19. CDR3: CASSPPDRAQETQYF. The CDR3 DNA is TGTGCCAGCTCACCACCTGACAGGGCCCAAGAGACCCAGTACTTC.